This TCR beta chain derives from a study of blood T cell repertoires in COVID-19. Study overall: The analysed material was cDNA or gDNA that came from T cells, B-cell-depleted T cells, or PBMCs.

Per the authors' pipeline: How many nucleated cells were present was estimated from reference gene primer amplification. TCRdb's copy holds only in-frame clones and misses some; the assay was immunoSEQ multiplex PCR. V and J calls and clone size are given by that table; D and trimming were obtained from the DNA. The data hold approximately 250,000 clones, with 70% to 90% observed a single time. With 7 bases clipped from V and 5 bases from J, the junction kept 2 bases outside the gene matches. Germline V gene data show CDR1 as SNHLY and CDR2 as FYNNEI. The CDR3 totals 14 residues. The J gene is TRBJ2-1, the V gene TRBV2, with 13 bases lining up with TRBD2. This TCR derives from a woman aged 55-70 years with active or convalescent COVID-19. Sequences were obtained from peripheral blood. CDR3 in amino acids: CASKGLAGNNEQFF. The CDR3 nucleotides are TGTGCCAGCAAGGGACTAGCGGGGAACAATGAGCAGTTCTTC.